This T cell receptor beta chain is drawn from a study of shared clonotypes between healthy human individuals (dated by TCRdb to the early 2020s). Background on the whole study: The cohort comprised a couple of women and three men aged 18 to 49 years. Per donor, three plates each were used for CD4 naive and CD4 memory, two for CD8 naive, and one for CD8 memory. To estimate repertoire size and how much clonotype sharing occurs between individuals, the study deeply sequenced the blood TCR repertoires of 4 to 6 healthy adults. To increase sequencing depth and limit assay-specific biases, different laboratories used diverse techniques to prepare libraries and sequence TCR repertoires. Between about 0.94 and 10 billion PBMCs per donor were obtained by leukapheresis.

Donors were healthy HIV-negative adults with no recently reported acute infections or vaccinations. Only Caucasian adults living in Nashville, Tennessee, USA were represented among the donors. CD4+ T cells were enriched through magnetic negative selection, after which naive cells were positively selected on CD45RA and the remaining negative fraction served as the memory subset. Blood was collected by leukapheresis, and PBMCs were isolated by Ficoll-Histopaque density gradient centrifugation and then cryopreserved in liquid nitrogen vapor phase. Purity and quantity of every magnetically sorted T cell population were checked by analytical flow cytometry. Genomic DNA was isolated from every sorted fraction and measured by UV absorbance on a Nanodrop 2000c. What the study reported, not specific to this receptor: Based on pairwise subsampling, the degree of clonotype sharing among donors was expected to be affected by sequencing depth. Sampling was restricted to blood, and TCR repertoires in tissue are likely to differ from TCR repertoires in blood. Rarefaction of sorted-subset datasets indicated incomplete sequencing despite the large sequencing depth. Because the study included only a small number of donors, the genetic and exposure-history diversity represented was limited. Compared with non-shared clonotypes, the clonotypes found in all four sorted-subset donors had higher generation probabilities. Around 5% of naive CD4, 3% to 4% of naive CD8, roughly 2.4% of memory CD4, and 0.35% to 0.5% of memory CD8 clonotypes were shared across four donors. Larger estimated clonotype richness was generally found for naive subsets than for memory subsets.

Using the deep immunoSEQ assay, TCR CDR3 regions were amplified from genomic DNA by multiplex PCR. Genomic DNA extracted from each cell subset was distributed evenly over all wells of several immunoSEQ 96-well plates, and each plate served as one replicate. Each replicate PCR for sorted subsets received about 180 ng genomic DNA, equal to tens of thousands of T cell genomes. Purified libraries were quantified with a Qubit 3.0 fluorometer, sized on a Bioanalyzer 2100, and re-quantified with the KAPA Library Quantification kit. Every immunoSEQ 96-well plate was sequenced on a dedicated single-read 150-cycle Illumina NextSeq 550 flow cell. Per the authors' processing: Because only junctional sequences without quality scores were contained in the immunoSEQ output, filtering matching that applied to full-length reads could not be performed. Sequences were annotated with PyIR, a Python wrapper for IgBLAST v1.9, using IMGT germline references to assign V/J genes and CDR3. Reads with weak V/J assignments (E-value above 1e-6), missing CDR3, stop codons, out-of-frame junctions, or ambiguous translated residues were removed. V3J clonotypes were defined as sequences sharing an identical inferred V gene, J gene, and CDR3 amino acid sequence. Percentage overlap between repertoires was computed as shared unique clonotypes divided by the size of the smaller repertoire. RTK rarefaction, the Chao1 estimator, and Recon v2.1 estimates of unobserved clonotypes were used to assess repertoire richness. OLGA was used to compute generation probabilities for all TCRbeta clonotypes that the gDNA method yielded from a few donors. TCRdb carries this immuneACCESS record with in-frame sequences only. Its versions omit some clonotypes, under half of them owing to an unresolved V gene in the studies checked, with the rest unexplained. For V, J and clone size, that table is used; D and trimming come from the DNA. Across this sample there are approximately 2,000,000 clones, with 85% to 95% seen only once. Jointly, the top ten make up about 0.41% of the sample.

In the case of this clone: Its antigen is not yet known. The record has no base qualities; no much larger clone is one base away. This sample also contains other DNA sequences that code for the same CDR3.

CDR1 and CDR2 (MNHEY, SVGAGI) derive from the germline V gene. Relative to germline, V is missing 6 bases and J is missing 2 bases, with 4 bases of the junction outside any gene match. The CDR3 contains 14 residues, cysteine and phenylalanine counted. Just the 42-base CDR3 DNA is kept, in frame starting at base 1. Input material: naive CD4+ T cells from PBMCs. This specimen's cell subset or site label, interpreted: CD45RA+ positively selected. This sequence uses TRBV6-5 and TRBJ2-7; TRBD2 matches 10 bases in the middle. The receptor was isolated from a man aged 18 to 30 in good health. Some clones in this sample may be carry-over from other donors' samples. The nucleotides read TGTGCCAGCAGGCGGACTAGCGGCGCCTACGAGCAGTACTTC. Translated, it reads CASRRTSGAYEQYF.